The 9 T cell receptor beta chains below come from one sample, sequenced in a study of OX40 agonist ivuxolimab in advanced cancers. Clones were sequenced by immunoSEQ multiplex PCR, and TCRdb holds only the in-frame ones, with some missing. This sample has 77,000 or so clones, with roughly 91% found just once. This specimen consisted of CD4+ or CD8+ T cells sorted from blood, obtained in a trial of the OX40 agonist ivuxolimab. All receptors come from an adult with an advanced solid tumor such as melanoma, head and neck, liver or kidney cancer.

CDR3 bases: TGTGCCATCAGTGAGTCGGGTAGGAGCACTGAAGCTTTCTTT. This gives the protein CAISESGRSTEAFF. This chain connects TRBV10-3 to TRBJ1-1; no clear D. V was trimmed by 0 bases and J by 4 bases, leaving 9 bases between them. CDR1 ENHRY and CDR2 SYGVKD come from the germline V gene. The CDR3 has 14 amino acids.

The chain combines TRBV5-4 with TRBJ2-3, with TRBD2 matching 7 bases. J was trimmed by 2 bases and V by 7 bases; bases with no gene match: 13. Per germline, CDR1 SGHNT and CDR2 YYREEE (reference sequence). The CDR3 is 16 amino acids. The CDR3 loop is CASGAVASGDTDTQYF. The CDR3 DNA sequence: TGTGCCAGCGGAGCCGTTGCAAGCGGGGACACAGATACGCAGTATTTT.

The rearrangement links TRBV6-6 to TRBJ2-7; maybe TRBD1 (6 bases). V was shortened by 6 bases and J by 3 bases, with 9 bases between the two germline ends. The CDR3 is 12 residues long. CDR1 MNHNY and CDR2 SVGAGI come from the germline V gene (reference sequence). The CDR3 is CASSRTVYEQYF. The CDR3 bases are TGTGCCAGCAGCCGGACAGTCTACGAGCAGTACTTC.

This chain's CDR3 is CASSKGGGHTEAFF. CDR3 coding DNA: TGTGCCAGCAGCAAAGGGGGGGGGCACACTGAAGCTTTCTTT. This sequence joins TRBV21-1 and TRBJ1-1. TRBV21-1 is deemed a pseudogene. The CDR3 length is 14 residues.

The rearrangement links TRBV5-4 to TRBJ2-6; unclear D gene. Germline V lookup: CDR1 SGHNT, CDR2 YYREEE (reference sequence). The CDR3 consists of 16 residues. The V and J ends lost 0 bases and 0 bases respectively, with 7 bases between them. CDR3 DNA sequence: TGTGCCAGCAGCTTGGTTGCGGACTCTGGGGCCAACGTCCTGACTTTC. It is translated as CASSLVADSGANVLTF.

The sample holds one count of this clone. J is TRBJ2-5 and V is TRBV5-1, with D unclear. Trimming left V 6 bases short and J 5 bases short, with 17 bases between. CDR3 size: 14 residues. Looked up from germline, CDR1 is SGHRS and CDR2 is YFSETQ. The chain's CDR3 is CASNTLGPGETQYF. In DNA, the CDR3 is TGCGCCAGCAACACGCTCGGGCCCGGGGAGACCCAGTACTTC.

The genes are TRBV28 and TRBJ2-7, with TRBD2 as a possible D gene (6 bases). Trimming shortened V by 6 bases and J by 2 bases, and 17 bases separated the two germline ends. The CDR3 length is 15 residues. The V gene's germline CDR1 is MDHEN and CDR2 SYDVKM. CDR3 loop: CASRVTGRGAYEQYF. The CDR3 DNA reads as TGTGCCAGCAGGGTGACGGGACGCGGGGCCTACGAGCAGTACTTC.

The chain recombines TRBV11-3 with TRBJ2-7; D may be TRBD1 (5 bases). Trimming removed 5 bases from V and 4 bases from J, with 15 bases in between. CDR1 is SGHNT and CDR2 is YENEEA in the germline V gene. The CDR3 covers 14 residues. CDR3 sequence reads: CASSQLSGSYEQYF. DNA for the CDR3: TGTGCCAGCAGCCAACTTTCAGGGTCTTACGAGCAGTACTTC.

The chain couples TRBV10-2 to TRBJ2-2; D is possibly TRBD1 or TRBD2 (5 bases each). This CDR3 is 13 amino acids long. Looked up from germline, CDR1 is WSHSY and CDR2 is SAAADI. Trimming left V 4 bases short and J 3 bases short, with 6 bases between. The CDR3 loop is CASSVGDTGELFF. Here the CDR3 DNA reads TGCGCCAGCAGTGTGGGGGACACCGGGGAGCTGTTTTTT.